The rows below give T cell receptor beta chains drawn from one sample of a study of blood T cell repertoires in COVID-19. Using immunoSEQ multiplex PCR, the repertoire was profiled, and TCRdb retains in-frame clones only, with some absent. Of 150,000 or so clones listed, roughly 80% are singletons. The sequencing sample was made of peripheral blood. Receptors were obtained from a woman aged 55-70 years with acute or convalescent COVID-19. Both conserved end residues are part of each CDR3. Each record gives: D gene, V gene, clone size, J gene, CDR3 length, CDR3 DNA, CDR3 protein. The D gene is left open where the match is weak. Clone size, where shown, is once, few, many, or a class for clones that have expanded.

TRBD2	TRBV4-1	NA	TRBJ2-7	17	TGCGCCAGCAGCCAAGATATTAGCGGGGGGTACTCTACGAAGCAGTACTTC	CASSQDISGGYSTKQYF
NA	TRBV27	NA	TRBJ2-3	13	TGTGCCAGCAGTATCTCCTGCACAGATACGCAGTATTTT	CASSISCTDTQYF
TRBD1	TRBV19	NA	TRBJ2-4	19	TGTGCCAGTAGTCAAACTCCCTACAGGGGGAGCCGAGCCAAAAACATTCAGTACTTC	CASSQTPYRGSRAKNIQYF
NA	TRBV11-2	NA	TRBJ1-4	18	TGTGCCAGCAGCTTAGATCGCTCGCGGGACGCAACTAATGAAAAACTGTTTTTT	CASSLDRSRDATNEKLFF
TRBD2	TRBV7-3	NA	TRBJ2-1	15	TGTGCCAGCAGCTTCGAGCGGGGGGGCCTCAATGAGCAGTTCTTC	CASSFERGGLNEQFF
TRBD2	TRBV5-1	NA	TRBJ2-5	16	TGCGCCAGCAGCTCCAGACTAGCGGGGGTAGGAGAGACCCAGTACTTC	CASSSRLAGVGETQYF
NA	TRBV7-9	NA	TRBJ1-1	17	TGTGCCAGCGGCAAACGAGACGGCTCCCTAGGGGACACTGAAGCTTTCTTT	CASGKRDGSLGDTEAFF
TRBD1	TRBV19	NA	TRBJ1-5	16	TGTGCCAGTAATCAAGGGACAGGGGGATTTCATCAGCCCCAGCATTTT	CASNQGTGGFHQPQHF
TRBD1	TRBV9	NA	TRBJ1-2	15	TGTGCCAGCAGGTCGTCACAGGGGGTAAACTATGGCTACACCTTC	CASRSSQGVNYGYTF
NA	TRBV5-6	NA	TRBJ1-1	10	TGTGCCAGCAGCTCCGAGGTAGCTTTCTTT	CASSSEVAFF
NA	TRBV19	once	TRBJ1-2	13	TGTGCCAGTAGCGACACCGGCTACTATGGCTACACCTTC	CASSDTGYYGYTF
TRBD1	TRBV19	few	TRBJ2-1	16	TGTGCCAGTAGTAAGGACAGGTCCCTCTCCTACAATGAGCAGTTCTTC	CASSKDRSLSYNEQFF
NA	TRBV6-5	NA	TRBJ2-7	14	TGTGCCAGCAGTTACTCAGGACAGAGCTACGAGCAGTACTTC	CASSYSGQSYEQYF
TRBD1	TRBV5-5	NA	TRBJ1-5	16	TGTGCCAGCAGCCCAGGACAGGGGGTATCAAATCAGCCCCAGCATTTT	CASSPGQGVSNQPQHF
TRBD1	TRBV30	NA	TRBJ1-3	15	TGTGCCTGGAGTGTCCCAGGGGGCTTTGGAAACACCATATATTTT	CAWSVPGGFGNTIYF
TRBD2	TRBV6-6	NA	TRBJ2-7	16	TGTGCCAGCAGTCCCCCGCGGGGGGGCCCTGCCTACGAGCAGTACTTC	CASSPPRGGPAYEQYF
NA	TRBV7-9	NA	TRBJ1-1	13	TGTGCCAGCAGCTTAAACGGGAACACTGAAGCTTTCTTT	CASSLNGNTEAFF
TRBD1	TRBV27	NA	TRBJ2-5	16	TGTGCCAGCAGTCCTCGCTCGCACAGGGGGCTAGAGACCCAGTACTTC	CASSPRSHRGLETQYF
NA	TRBV18	NA	TRBJ2-5	16	TGTGCCAGCTCACCGATTAATACAGGGAGGGAAGAGACCCAGTACTTC	CASSPINTGREETQYF
TRBD2	TRBV6-5	once	TRBJ2-3	15	TGTGCCAGCAGTTCCAGGCTACTGACCGGCGGGGGGCAGTATTTT	CASSSRLLTGGGQYF
NA	TRBV6-4	NA	TRBJ1-2	15	TGTGCCAGCAATTCGGCAGCCGAGAGGGACTATGGCTACACCTTC	CASNSAAERDYGYTF
TRBD1	TRBV5-1	NA	TRBJ1-2	17	TGCGCCAGCAGCTTGGAATCCCGGACAGGGTCGGATTATGGCTACACCTTC	CASSLESRTGSDYGYTF
TRBD2	TRBV9	NA	TRBJ2-3	16	TGTGCCAGCAGCGTAGGAACTAGCGGGGTTACAGATACGCAGTATTTT	CASSVGTSGVTDTQYF
NA	TRBV19	NA	TRBJ1-4	15	TGTGCCAGTAGTATAGTGGGGGCTGCTAATGAAAAACTGTTTTTT	CASSIVGAANEKLFF
NA	TRBV5-1	once	TRBJ2-6	18	TGCGCCAGCAGTGTTGCTCGAACAGGGTCGGCTGGGGCCAACGTCCTGACTTTC	CASSVARTGSAGANVLTF
NA	TRBV28	few	TRBJ1-1	12	TGTGCCGCCGTCGAGCGGGGTTTTAATGCTTTCTTT	CAAVERGFNAFF
NA	TRBV19	NA	TRBJ1-6	13	TGTGCCAGTAGTGGGACTGCGGATTCACCCCTCCACTTT	CASSGTADSPLHF
NA	TRBV27	NA	TRBJ1-6	14	TGTGCCAGCAGTGCACAGGGTTGGGGTTCACCCCTCCACTTT	CASSAQGWGSPLHF
TRBD1	TRBV19	once	TRBJ2-5	15	TGTGCCAGTAGTACCTCCCTGACAGGGGGAGAGACCCAGTACTTC	CASSTSLTGGETQYF
TRBD1	TRBV12-3/TRBV12-4	NA	TRBJ2-2	13	TGTGCCAGCAACATACAGGGGAACGGGGAGCTGTTTTTT	CASNIQGNGELFF
TRBD1	TRBV2	once	TRBJ2-3	14	TGTGCCAGCATCCTCCTACAGGGGGCAGATACGCAGTATTTT	CASILLQGADTQYF
TRBD2	TRBV19	NA	TRBJ2-1	16	TGTGCCAGTAGTATCATTAGCGGGGTCTCCTACAATGAGCAGTTCTTC	CASSIISGVSYNEQFF
NA	TRBV4-1	NA	TRBJ1-1	21	TGCGCCAGCAGCCAAGGGGTGACCGGGACAAACCACGCTGGGGGCAACACTGAAGCTTTCTTT	CASSQGVTGTNHAGGNTEAFF
NA	TRBV3-1/TRBV3-2	NA	TRBJ1-4	17	TGTGCCAGCAGCCAGGTGAAGAGGTACGGGTCTATGGGAAAACTGTTTTTT	CASSQVKRYGSMGKLFF
TRBD2	TRBV5-1	NA	TRBJ2-1	15	TGCGCCAGCAGCGTGACTAGCGGGAGCCCTTTCGAGCAGTTCTTC	CASSVTSGSPFEQFF
TRBD1	TRBV5-1	NA	TRBJ1-1	12	TGCGCCAGCAGCCCGGACAGGGGTGAAGCTTTCTTT	CASSPDRGEAFF
NA	TRBV2	NA	TRBJ1-4	15	TGTGCCAGCAACCGGCAGGGTAGTACTAATGAAAAACTGTTTTTT	CASNRQGSTNEKLFF
NA	TRBV5-1	NA	TRBJ1-1	14	TGCGCCAGCAGCTTGGAAGGGGTTAACACTGAAGCTTTCTTT	CASSLEGVNTEAFF
NA	TRBV6-5	NA	TRBJ1-3	14	TGTGCCAGCAGCTCCTCAGTCTTAGGAAACACCATATATTTT	CASSSSVLGNTIYF
TRBD2	TRBV5-4	NA	TRBJ2-1	15	TGTGCCAGCAGCTTTTTGACTAGCGGCTACAATGAGCAGTTCTTC	CASSFLTSGYNEQFF
NA	TRBV5-3	NA	TRBJ1-1	15	TGTGCCAGAAGCTTTGGAGACAGGATGAACACTGAAGCTTTCTTT	CARSFGDRMNTEAFF
NA	TRBV7-2	NA	TRBJ2-5	16	TGTGCCAGCAGCTTATCAGGGCCAGGGGCGGGAGAGACCCAGTACTTC	CASSLSGPGAGETQYF
TRBD1	TRBV2	NA	TRBJ2-7	14	TGTGCCAGCATCCGGGACAGGGGGCGATACGAGCAGTACTTC	CASIRDRGRYEQYF
TRBD1	TRBV6-5	NA	TRBJ1-1	13	TGTGCCATACAGGGGCGAGGAAGCACTGAAGCTTTCTTT	CAIQGRGSTEAFF
NA	TRBV2	NA	TRBJ2-2	15	TGTGCCAGCAGTGACAATAGCTTGAACACCGGGGAGCTGTTTTTT	CASSDNSLNTGELFF
NA	TRBV29-1	NA	TRBJ1-1	11	TGCAGCGGGGATCGGGGCACTGAAGCTTTCTTT	CSGDRGTEAFF
TRBD1	TRBV28	NA	TRBJ1-2	14	TGTGCCACCGCCGCAGGACAGGGGACGGAAGGCTACACCTTC	CATAAGQGTEGYTF
NA	TRBV3-1/TRBV3-2	NA	TRBJ1-3	12	TGTGCCAGCAGCGAGGCGTTAAACACCATATATTTT	CASSEALNTIYF
TRBD2	TRBV3-1/TRBV3-2	few	TRBJ2-5	16	TGTGCCAGCAGCCAAACTGGTGCGGGACTACAAGAGACCCAGTACTTC	CASSQTGAGLQETQYF
TRBD2	TRBV4-2	once	TRBJ2-5	16	TGTGCCAGCAGCCAAGGACTAGCGGGAGCTCAAGAGACCCAGTACTTC	CASSQGLAGAQETQYF
TRBD2	TRBV28	NA	TRBJ2-7	14	TGTGCCAGCAGCGGTAGCGGGGGATTATACGAGCAGTACTTC	CASSGSGGLYEQYF
NA	TRBV29-1	NA	TRBJ2-6	14	TGCAGCGTAAGACAAGACTCTGGGGCCAACGTCCTGACTTTC	CSVRQDSGANVLTF
NA	TRBV25-1	NA	TRBJ1-6	14	TGTGCCAGCAGGCCCCCGGGGAGCGATTCACCCCTCCACTTT	CASRPPGSDSPLHF